This TCR beta chain was captured by sequencing in a study of blood T cells in healthy people across ages. This clonotype was found once. The use of a sample-barcoded 5' primer and a J-beta primer mix characterized a second PCR of roughly 7 to 12 cycles. Any given sample supplied a minimum of 2.5 million CDR3-containing paired-end reads. TCRdb passed the 5' RACE reads through MiXCR, listing each CDR3 protein once. The sample yields some 1.6 million distinct CDR3 sequences, around 36% seen once. This CDR3 spans 15 amino acids. Trimming removed 8 bases from V and 2 bases from J; junction bases left unmatched: 8. Germline CDR1 is SGHVS and CDR2 is FNYEAQ.

The TCR was taken from a woman between 25 and 40 years old in good health. The chain combines TRBV7-6 with TRBJ1-4; 7 nucleotides align to TRBD1. The specimen was blood. CDR3 protein: CASGITGDTNEKLFF. CDR3 nucleotides: TGTGCCAGCGGCATTACAGGGGACACTAATGAAAAACTGTTTTTT.